This T cell receptor beta chain was obtained from a study of blood T cell repertoires in COVID-19. This clone was counted a single time. The CDR3 runs to 16 residues. V lost 6 bases, J lost 1 base, and 7 bases stayed unmatched. Germline V gene sequence: CDR1 LNHDA, CDR2 SQIVND (reference sequence). Clones were sequenced by immunoSEQ multiplex PCR, and TCRdb holds only the in-frame ones, with some missing. The data contain fewer than 250,000 clones, 92% of them singletons. The sequence was collected from a man in his 60s with COVID-19, enrolled during active disease. This chain connects TRBV19 to TRBJ2-2; TRBD2 agrees at 8 bases. The sequenced material came from peripheral blood. DNA of the CDR3: TGTGCCAGTAGCGAAACTAGCGGAGTGAACACCGGGGAGCTGTTTTTT. This encodes CASSETSGVNTGELFF.